What follows are 13 T cell receptor beta chains derived from one specimen sequenced in a study of beta chain features in type 1 diabetes. Study results and limitations: Type 1 diabetes patients showed a moderate but significant shortening of TCRB CDR3s in all four CD4+ subsets.

Expressed TCRB transcripts got sequenced, as all isolated RNA was reverse transcribed. Sequencing was performed with immunoSEQ multiplex PCR; in TCRdb, only in-frame clones are kept and a portion is missing. The table shows fewer than 400,000 clones, with roughly a tenth occurring only once. These receptors have no identified antigens. The sequenced sample consisted of central memory CD4+ T cells from blood. These receptors all stem from a man aged 25 to 40 with type 1 diabetes.

The chain carries TRBV7-2 and TRBJ2-3, with TRBD1 as a possible D gene (5 bases). This CDR3 contains 15 residues. Per the germline V gene, CDR1 is SGHTA and CDR2 is FQGNSA. V was pared by 1 base and J by 4 bases, with 12 bases between. CDR3 protein: CASSLGWGAPDTQYF. CDR3 coding DNA: TGTGCCAGCAGCTTAGGATGGGGCGCACCAGATACGCAGTATTTT.

V and J are TRBV6-6 and TRBJ1-1; no clear D gene. CDR3 length: 13 residues. Deletions cut 8 bases from V and 0 bases from J, with 10 bases between. CDR1 and CDR2 (germline): MNHNY, SVGAGI (reference sequence). In DNA form, the CDR3 reads TGTGCCAGCCGCCTCTCCATGAACACTGAAGCTTTCTTT. This gives the protein CASRLSMNTEAFF.

This clone has just a few counts. The chain has TRBV15 and TRBJ1-2; 7 bases line up with TRBD1. This CDR3 spans 15 amino acids. Germline CDR1 reads LNHNV; CDR2 reads YYDKDF (reference sequence). J lost 5 bases, V lost 3 bases, and 9 bases had no gene match. CDR3 region: CATSSPGQVGYGYTF. DNA of the CDR3: TGTGCCACCAGCAGCCCTGGACAGGTCGGGTATGGCTACACCTTC.

This clone was counted many times. This sample also contains other DNA sequences that code for the same CDR3. The chain employs TRBV4-3 and TRBJ2-5, with TRBD2 identical over 12 bases. Trimming took 0 bases from V and 1 from J; bases not matched to a gene: 9. This CDR3 comprises 19 residues. Looked up from germline, CDR1 is LGHNA and CDR2 is YSLEER. In DNA, the CDR3 is TGCGCCAGCAGCCAAGATCTCACTAGCGGGGGGCTCCCCCAAGAGACCCAGTACTTC. The encoded protein is CASSQDLTSGGLPQETQYF.

This clone was detected only a few times. This chain links TRBV9 with TRBJ1-2, with D possibly TRBD1 on 5 matching bases. The germline gives CDR1 SGDLS, CDR2 YYNGEE. This CDR3 is 15 amino acids long. Trimming cost V 0 bases and J 4 bases, with 13 bases left between them. The CDR3 DNA reads as TGTGCCAGCAGCGTAGGCCCCGGGGACTTCTATGGCTACACCTTC. Residues: CASSVGPGDFYGYTF.

Many counts were recorded for this clone. The rearrangement links TRBV11-2 to TRBJ2-7, with a weak D call TRBD2 (5 bases). The CDR3 has 12 residues. The germline V and J ends were trimmed by 1 base and 6 bases, with 7 bases remaining between them. Looked up from germline, CDR1 is SGHAT and CDR2 is FQNNGV. This chain's CDR3 is CASSLGRVEQYF. For the CDR3, the DNA is TGTGCCAGCAGCTTAGGGCGGGTCGAGCAGTACTTC.

This sequence joins TRBV5-1 and TRBJ2-2; TRBD1 aligns across 7 bases. Germline assignment: CDR1 SGHRS and CDR2 YFSETQ. V was clipped by 5 bases and J by 4 bases; unmatched bases: 2. This CDR3 region has 13 residues. The chain's CDR3 is CASRQGFTGELFF. CDR3 sequence (DNA): TGCGCCAGCAGACAGGGGTTCACCGGGGAGCTGTTTTTT.

This clone has only a few counts. V is TRBV5-1 and J is TRBJ2-5; no clear D. CDR1 is SGHRS and CDR2 is YFSETQ in the germline V gene. Trimming left V 0 bases short and J 2 bases short, with 8 bases between. The CDR3 has 14 residues. CDR3 bases: TGCGCCAGCAGCTTGGCCGGGCAGCAAGAGACCCAGTACTTC. This translates into CASSLAGQQETQYF.

Of note for this clone: The same CDR3 also results from other DNA sequences found in this sample. This chain uses TRBV18 with TRBJ2-2, with a possible D match to TRBD2 (7 bases). V was trimmed by 0 bases and J by 2 bases, leaving 10 bases between them. The CDR3 extends over 16 amino acids. Germline V gene lookup returns CDR1 KGHSH and CDR2 LQKENI. CDR3 coding DNA: TGTGCCAGCTCACCACCGTCGGGGGGCAACACCGGGGAGCTGTTTTTT. Amino acid sequence: CASSPPSGGNTGELFF.

The chain uses TRBV18 and TRBJ2-1, with D perhaps given as TRBD1 or TRBD2 (7 bases each). V lost 2 bases and J lost 6, with 17 bases in between. The CDR3 runs to 16 residues. Per the germline V gene, CDR1 is KGHSH and CDR2 is LQKENI. CDR3 region: CASSPLSQGGTNEQFF. CDR3 nucleotide sequence: TGTGCCAGCTCACCATTAAGCCAGGGGGGGACCAATGAGCAGTTCTTC.

The rearrangement links TRBV4-3 to TRBJ2-1, with D possibly TRBD1 on 6 matching bases. The CDR3 contains 15 residues. V was trimmed by 4 bases and J by 5 bases, leaving 15 bases between them. The germline gives CDR1 LGHNA, CDR2 YSLEER. This CDR3 is CASSPGVDPDNEQFF. In DNA, the CDR3 is TGCGCCAGCAGCCCAGGGGTGGACCCTGACAATGAGCAGTTCTTC.

In its sample, this clone was seen many times. The sample has other DNA sequences that encode this CDR3 too. V usage is TRBV9 and J usage is TRBJ1-2; the match to TRBD1 covers 8 bases. Germline lookup yields CDR1 SGDLS and CDR2 YYNGEE. V lost 4 bases, J lost 3 bases, and 5 bases stayed unmatched. The CDR3 consists of 14 residues. The CDR3 here is CASSPGQGDYGYTF. CDR3 nucleotide sequence: TGTGCCAGCAGCCCCGGACAGGGAGACTATGGCTACACCTTC.

The sample holds a few counts of this clone. The chain has TRBV5-1 and TRBJ1-2; 7 positions agree with TRBD1. The CDR3 covers 12 residues. J gave up 7 bases and V 4 bases, and 4 bases lay outside the gene matches. Per germline, CDR1 SGHRS and CDR2 YFSETQ. The CDR3 nucleotides are TGCGCCAGCAGCACGGACAGGACTGGCTACACCTTC. Amino acid sequence: CASSTDRTGYTF.